This is a list of T cell receptor beta chains from one sample in a study of OX40 agonist ivuxolimab in advanced cancers. Only in-frame clones appear in the TCRdb table, and some are missing; sequencing was by immunoSEQ multiplex PCR. The sample includes approximately 80,000 clones, roughly nine tenths of them seen just once. The sample in question was CD4+ or CD8+ T cells sorted from blood, obtained in a trial of the OX40 agonist ivuxolimab. Receptor source: an adult with an advanced solid tumor such as melanoma, head and neck, liver or kidney cancer. CDR3s include the opening cysteine and the closing phenylalanine or tryptophan. Each record gives: clone size, J gene, V gene, D gene, CDR3 protein, CDR3 DNA. The D gene is left open where the match is weak. Size values are once, few and many counts, or a class for expanded clones, and some rows have none.

clone size: NA
J gene: TRBJ1-2
V gene: TRBV19
D gene: NA
CDR3 protein: CASHSPGATNYGYTF
CDR3 DNA: TGTGCCAGCCACTCCCCGGGGGCGACAAACTATGGCTACACCTTC

clone size: NA
J gene: TRBJ1-2
V gene: TRBV6-5
D gene: TRBD1
CDR3 protein: CASRKDRAYGYTF
CDR3 DNA: TGTGCCAGCAGAAAGGACAGGGCCTATGGCTACACCTTC

clone size: NA
J gene: TRBJ1-1
V gene: TRBV10-3
D gene: NA
CDR3 protein: CAISEGSVIQNTEAFF
CDR3 DNA: TGTGCCATCAGTGAGGGGTCGGTCATTCAGAACACTGAAGCTTTCTTT

clone size: NA
J gene: TRBJ2-6
V gene: TRBV7-2
D gene: TRBD2
CDR3 protein: CASSLWGLAGASGANVLTF
CDR3 DNA: TGTGCCAGCAGCTTATGGGGACTAGCGGGAGCCTCTGGGGCCAACGTCCTGACTTTC

clone size: NA
J gene: TRBJ1-1
V gene: TRBV5-8
D gene: NA
CDR3 protein: CASSLWRLNTEAFF
CDR3 DNA: TGTGCCAGCAGCCTTTGGAGGTTGAACACTGAAGCTTTCTTT

clone size: NA
J gene: TRBJ2-6
V gene: TRBV27
D gene: TRBD1
CDR3 protein: CASSPRTGISGANVLTF
CDR3 DNA: TGTGCCAGCAGTCCCAGGACAGGGATCTCTGGGGCCAACGTCCTGACTTTC

clone size: NA
J gene: TRBJ2-2
V gene: TRBV6-6
D gene: TRBD1
CDR3 protein: CASSPRDRGISGELFF
CDR3 DNA: TGTGCCAGCAGTCCCCGGGACAGGGGGATCTCCGGGGAGCTGTTTTTT

clone size: NA
J gene: TRBJ1-5
V gene: TRBV7-2
D gene: NA
CDR3 protein: CASSLGGSYSNQPQHF
CDR3 DNA: TGTGCCAGCAGCTTAGGAGGCAGCTATAGCAATCAGCCCCAGCATTTT

clone size: NA
J gene: TRBJ2-1
V gene: TRBV19
D gene: NA
CDR3 protein: CASRSSGLNNYNEQFF
CDR3 DNA: TGTGCCAGTAGGTCCAGCGGTCTCAATAACTACAATGAGCAGTTCTTC

clone size: few
J gene: TRBJ2-5
V gene: TRBV6-5
D gene: NA
CDR3 protein: CASSYYALPHETQYF
CDR3 DNA: TGTGCCAGCAGTTACTATGCTCTCCCCCACGAGACCCAGTACTTC

clone size: NA
J gene: TRBJ1-3
V gene: TRBV11-2
D gene: NA
CDR3 protein: CASSFSGLSGNTIYF
CDR3 DNA: TGTGCCAGCAGCTTCTCAGGGCTATCTGGAAACACCATATATTTT

clone size: NA
J gene: TRBJ1-4
V gene: TRBV15
D gene: TRBD1
CDR3 protein: CATSKPGTGKYEKLFF
CDR3 DNA: TGTGCCACCAGCAAACCCGGGACAGGAAAGTACGAAAAACTGTTTTTT

clone size: NA
J gene: TRBJ2-1
V gene: TRBV4-2
D gene: NA
CDR3 protein: CASSPSGRGDNNEQFF
CDR3 DNA: TGTGCCAGCAGCCCAAGCGGCCGAGGGGATAACAATGAGCAGTTCTTC

clone size: NA
J gene: TRBJ1-5
V gene: TRBV5-1
D gene: TRBD1
CDR3 protein: CASSLGTGLDKLSSSTQHF
CDR3 DNA: TGCGCCAGCAGCTTGGGGACAGGACTCGACAAGTTAAGCAGTAGTACCCAGCATTTT

clone size: NA
J gene: TRBJ2-7
V gene: TRBV27
D gene: TRBD1
CDR3 protein: CASSLDRDRHEQYF
CDR3 DNA: TGTGCCAGCTCCTTGGACAGGGATCGCCACGAGCAGTACTTC

clone size: NA
J gene: TRBJ2-7
V gene: TRBV28
D gene: TRBD2
CDR3 protein: CASSVTSSGEQYF
CDR3 DNA: TGTGCCAGCAGTGTGACTAGCTCGGGCGAGCAGTACTTC

clone size: once
J gene: TRBJ2-5
V gene: TRBV19
D gene: NA
CDR3 protein: CATTPGLASGTQYF
CDR3 DNA: TGTGCCACCACGCCGGGACTCGCAAGCGGGACCCAGTACTTC

clone size: NA
J gene: TRBJ2-7
V gene: TRBV27
D gene: NA
CDR3 protein: CATVSGSLYEQYF
CDR3 DNA: TGTGCCACCGTTTCGGGCTCCCTCTACGAGCAGTACTTC

clone size: NA
J gene: TRBJ2-6
V gene: TRBV5-8
D gene: TRBD1
CDR3 protein: CASSVGQGHVLTF
CDR3 DNA: TGTGCCAGCAGCGTGGGACAGGGGCACGTCCTGACTTTC

clone size: NA
J gene: TRBJ2-7
V gene: TRBV10-3
D gene: TRBD2
CDR3 protein: CATLGLAGGAYEQYF
CDR3 DNA: TGTGCCACCCTAGGACTAGCGGGAGGGGCCTACGAGCAGTACTTC

clone size: NA
J gene: TRBJ1-2
V gene: TRBV6-5
D gene: NA
CDR3 protein: CASRKTRRADYGYTF
CDR3 DNA: TGTGCCAGCAGGAAAACCCGCAGGGCGGACTATGGCTACACCTTC

clone size: few
J gene: TRBJ1-2
V gene: TRBV19
D gene: NA
CDR3 protein: CASSVGLYGSYGYTF
CDR3 DNA: TGTGCCAGTAGTGTGGGGTTGTATGGCAGCTATGGCTACACCTTC

clone size: NA
J gene: TRBJ2-2
V gene: TRBV9
D gene: TRBD2
CDR3 protein: CASSTEAGGPGTGELFF
CDR3 DNA: TGTGCCAGCAGCACAGAAGCGGGAGGGCCGGGGACCGGGGAGCTGTTTTTT

clone size: NA
J gene: TRBJ1-4
V gene: TRBV6-4
D gene: NA
CDR3 protein: CASSDLRGATNEKLFF
CDR3 DNA: TGTGCCAGCAGTGACCTGCGGGGGGCAACTAATGAAAAACTGTTTTTT

clone size: NA
J gene: TRBJ2-3
V gene: TRBV7-2
D gene: TRBD2
CDR3 protein: CASEDFAGGPADTQYF
CDR3 DNA: TGTGCCAGCGAGGATTTCGCGGGAGGGCCGGCGGATACGCAGTATTTT

clone size: once
J gene: TRBJ2-1
V gene: TRBV7-2
D gene: NA
CDR3 protein: CASSLDGPVQWRQFF
CDR3 DNA: TGTGCCAGCAGCTTAGATGGGCCTGTACAATGGCGGCAGTTCTTC

clone size: NA
J gene: TRBJ1-1
V gene: TRBV18
D gene: NA
CDR3 protein: CASSGTGQGTEAFF
CDR3 DNA: TGTGCCAGCTCAGGAACAGGGCAAGGAACTGAAGCTTTCTTT

clone size: NA
J gene: TRBJ1-5
V gene: TRBV11-2
D gene: NA
CDR3 protein: CASSSLTGLNQPQHF
CDR3 DNA: TGTGCCAGCAGCTCGTTGACAGGTCTCAATCAGCCCCAGCATTTT

clone size: NA
J gene: TRBJ1-2
V gene: TRBV20-1
D gene: NA
CDR3 protein: CSASRIGAATF
CDR3 DNA: TGCAGTGCTAGTAGGATTGGGGCTGCCACCTTC

clone size: NA
J gene: TRBJ2-1
V gene: TRBV5-6
D gene: TRBD2
CDR3 protein: CASSVGLADYNEQFF
CDR3 DNA: TGTGCCAGCAGCGTTGGACTAGCGGATTACAATGAGCAGTTCTTC

clone size: once
J gene: TRBJ2-1
V gene: TRBV28
D gene: TRBD1
CDR3 protein: CASRSSGQYNEQFF
CDR3 DNA: TGTGCCAGCAGAAGTTCGGGACAGTATAATGAGCAGTTCTTC

clone size: NA
J gene: TRBJ2-7
V gene: TRBV5-1
D gene: TRBD1
CDR3 protein: CASSPDRGLGYEQYF
CDR3 DNA: TGTGCCAGCAGCCCGGACAGGGGGCTTGGGTACGAGCAGTACTTC

clone size: NA
J gene: TRBJ2-2
V gene: TRBV7-7
D gene: NA
CDR3 protein: CASSLYSNTGELFF
CDR3 DNA: TGTGCTAGCAGCCTATATTCTAACACCGGGGAGCTGTTTTTT

clone size: NA
J gene: TRBJ2-1
V gene: TRBV5-4
D gene: TRBD1
CDR3 protein: CASSLQGVFYNEQFF
CDR3 DNA: TGTGCCAGCAGCTTACAGGGGGTCTTTTACAATGAGCAGTTCTTC

clone size: once
J gene: TRBJ1-5
V gene: TRBV4-1
D gene: NA
CDR3 protein: CASSLRWSLFTYQPQHF
CDR3 DNA: TGCGCCAGCAGCCTCCGATGGTCCCTTTTCACCTATCAGCCCCAGCATTTT

clone size: NA
J gene: TRBJ2-2
V gene: TRBV10-3
D gene: TRBD1
CDR3 protein: CANRPQGTGELFF
CDR3 DNA: TGTGCCAACCGACCACAGGGGACCGGGGAGCTGTTTTTT

clone size: NA
J gene: TRBJ1-5
V gene: TRBV7-8
D gene: NA
CDR3 protein: CASSPSQGLIPTQHF
CDR3 DNA: TGTGCCAGCAGCCCGTCACAAGGATTAATTCCGACCCAGCATTTT

clone size: NA
J gene: TRBJ2-1
V gene: TRBV7-2
D gene: NA
CDR3 protein: CASNTGSINEQFF
CDR3 DNA: TGTGCCAGTAATACCGGGAGTATCAATGAGCAGTTCTTC

clone size: NA
J gene: TRBJ2-2
V gene: TRBV7-8
D gene: NA
CDR3 protein: CASSLVTGGPLFF
CDR3 DNA: TGTGCCAGCAGCTTAGTGACAGGCGGACCCCTGTTTTTT

clone size: NA
J gene: TRBJ2-6
V gene: TRBV28
D gene: NA
CDR3 protein: CASSFDPSGANVLTF
CDR3 DNA: TGTGCCAGCAGTTTCGATCCCTCTGGGGCCAACGTCCTGACTTTC

clone size: NA
J gene: TRBJ2-1
V gene: TRBV27
D gene: TRBD2
CDR3 protein: CASSFGGSYNEQFF
CDR3 DNA: TGTGCCAGCAGTTTCGGGGGGTCCTACAATGAGCAGTTCTTC